This TCR beta chain was recovered during a study of OX40 agonist ivuxolimab in advanced cancers. Generated by immunoSEQ multiplex PCR, the TCRdb table keeps only in-frame clones and is missing some. Of 40,000 to 45,000 clones listed, 82% were seen once; the top ten hold approximately 25%. J was trimmed by 4 bases and V by 2 bases; bases with no gene match: 7. Germline CDR1 reads MGHRA; CDR2 reads YSYEKL. The CDR3 has 16 residues. The TCR sequence derives from an adult with an advanced solid tumor such as melanoma, head and neck, liver or kidney cancer. Sequences were derived from CD4+ or CD8+ T cells sorted from blood, sampled in a trial of the OX40 agonist ivuxolimab. The rearrangement joins TRBV4-1 to TRBJ2-1, with TRBD1 matching 8 bases. CDR3 in DNA: TGCGCCAGCAGCCAACCGGACAGGGACCTATACAATGAGCAGTTCTTC. Its protein is CASSQPDRDLYNEQFF.